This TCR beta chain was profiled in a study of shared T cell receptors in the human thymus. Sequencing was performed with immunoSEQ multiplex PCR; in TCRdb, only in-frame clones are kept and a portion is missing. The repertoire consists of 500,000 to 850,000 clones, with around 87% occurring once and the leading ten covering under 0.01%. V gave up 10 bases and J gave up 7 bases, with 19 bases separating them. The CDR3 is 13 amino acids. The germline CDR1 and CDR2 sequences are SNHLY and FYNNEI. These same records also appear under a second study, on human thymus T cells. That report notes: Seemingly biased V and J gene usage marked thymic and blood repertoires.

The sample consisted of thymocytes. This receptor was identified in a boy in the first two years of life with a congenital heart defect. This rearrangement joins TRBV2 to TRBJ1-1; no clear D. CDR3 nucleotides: TGTGCCACCACTCTAAAACCGGGTCTTGAAGCTTTCTTT. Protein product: CATTLKPGLEAFF.